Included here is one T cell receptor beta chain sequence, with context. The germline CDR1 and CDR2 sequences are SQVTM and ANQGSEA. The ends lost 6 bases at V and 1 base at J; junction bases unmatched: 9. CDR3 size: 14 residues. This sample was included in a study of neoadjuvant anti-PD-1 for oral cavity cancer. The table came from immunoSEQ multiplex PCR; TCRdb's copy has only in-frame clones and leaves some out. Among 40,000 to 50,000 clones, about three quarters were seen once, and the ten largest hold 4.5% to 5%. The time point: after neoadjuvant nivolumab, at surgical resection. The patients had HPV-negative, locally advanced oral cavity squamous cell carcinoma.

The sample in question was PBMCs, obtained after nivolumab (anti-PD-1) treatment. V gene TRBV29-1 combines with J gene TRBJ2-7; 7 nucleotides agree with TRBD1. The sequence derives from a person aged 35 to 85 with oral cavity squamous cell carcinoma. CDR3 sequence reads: CSVEQTGKSYEQYF. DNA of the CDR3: TGCAGCGTAGAGCAGACAGGGAAGTCCTACGAGCAGTACTTC.